In its sample, the clone carrying this TCR beta chain was seen once. Sequencing used immunoSEQ multiplex PCR; TCRdb keeps in-frame clones, though not all of them. The repertoire holds 100,000 to 150,000 clones, with around 86% as singletons. The data are from a study of PD-L1 blockade in urothelial cancer. This CDR3 region has 16 residues. V shed 2 bases and J 0 bases; nucleotides not matched to a gene: 6. Germline V gene data show CDR1 as SEHNR and CDR2 as FQNEAQ (reference sequence). The time point is: peripheral blood 6 weeks after treatment start. The gene calls are TRBV7-9 and TRBJ2-7, with 8 bases aligning to TRBD1. The origin of this receptor is a man in his fifties with urothelial cancer. The material was PBMCs, obtained around atezolizumab (anti-PD-L1) treatment. CDR3 bases: TGTGCCAGCAGCTTATTAGTAGGGACAGGCTCCTACGAGCAGTACTTC. It translates to CASSLLVGTGSYEQYF.